One and the same sample provided the 2 T cell receptor beta chains below, sequenced in a study of T cells after yellow fever vaccination. TCRdb called the 5' RACE reads again in MiXCR, with one record for every CDR3 protein. Of some 63,000 distinct CDR3 sequences detected, approximately 7.4% appear once; the ten largest clones hold just over 35%. This specimen was CD8+ T cells sorted from PBMCs, taken 15 days after the yellow fever booster vaccination. These receptors came from a man younger than 40 who received the YFV17D yellow fever vaccine.

This clonotype was seen many times. The V and J genes are TRBV4-1 and TRBJ1-5; 9 nucleotides align to TRBD1. J lost 7 bases, V lost 2 bases, and 9 bases had no gene match. The CDR3 extends over 16 amino acids. Germline-derived CDR1 and CDR2 are MGHRA and YSYEKL. The CDR3, as DNA: TGCGCCAGCAGCCAACTGGGACAGGGCACGGGACAGCCCCAGCATTTT. This translates into CASSQLGQGTGQPQHF.

V and J are TRBV7-2 and TRBJ2-3; D is possibly TRBD2 (6 bases). There are 16 residues in the CDR3. V was trimmed by 0 bases and J by 1 base, leaving 11 bases between them. Germline CDR1 reads SGHTA; CDR2 reads FQGNSA. The CDR3 sequence: CASSLASRLGTDTQYF. DNA for the CDR3: TGTGCCAGCAGCTTAGCGAGTCGACTAGGCACAGATACGCAGTATTTT. The whole variable domain, remainder taken from reference TRBV7-2 and TRBJ2-3, is GAGVSQSPSNKVTEKGKDVELRCDPISGHTALYWYRQSLGQGLEFLIYFQGNSAPDKSGLPSDRFSAERTGGSVSTLTIQRTQQEDSAVYLCASSLASRLGTDTQYFGPGTRLTVL.